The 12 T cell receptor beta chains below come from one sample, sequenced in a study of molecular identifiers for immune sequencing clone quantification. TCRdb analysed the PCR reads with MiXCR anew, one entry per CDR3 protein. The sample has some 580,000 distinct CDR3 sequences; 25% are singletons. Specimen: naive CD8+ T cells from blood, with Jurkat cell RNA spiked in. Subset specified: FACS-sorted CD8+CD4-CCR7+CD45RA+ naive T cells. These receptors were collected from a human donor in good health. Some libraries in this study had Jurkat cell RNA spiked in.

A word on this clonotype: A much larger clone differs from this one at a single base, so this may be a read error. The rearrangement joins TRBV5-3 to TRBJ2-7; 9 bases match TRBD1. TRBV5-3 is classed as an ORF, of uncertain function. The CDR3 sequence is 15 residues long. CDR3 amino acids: CASSLDRGVSYGQYF. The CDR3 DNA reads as TGTGCCAGCAGCTTGGACAGGGGAGTAAGCTACGGGCAGTACTTC.

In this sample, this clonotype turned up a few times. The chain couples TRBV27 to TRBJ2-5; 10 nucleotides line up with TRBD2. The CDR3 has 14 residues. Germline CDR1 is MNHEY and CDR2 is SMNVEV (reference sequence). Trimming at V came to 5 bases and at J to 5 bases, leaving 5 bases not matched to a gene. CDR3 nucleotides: TGTGCCAGCAGTATCCTAGCGGGAGAGGAGACCCAGTACTTC. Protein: CASSILAGEETQYF.

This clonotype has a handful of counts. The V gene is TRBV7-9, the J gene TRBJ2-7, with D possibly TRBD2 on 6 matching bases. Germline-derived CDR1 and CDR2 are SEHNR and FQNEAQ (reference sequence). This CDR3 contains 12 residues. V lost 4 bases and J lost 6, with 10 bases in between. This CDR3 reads CASSSLAPEQYF. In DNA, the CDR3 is TGTGCCAGCAGCTCACTAGCACCCGAGCAGTACTTC.

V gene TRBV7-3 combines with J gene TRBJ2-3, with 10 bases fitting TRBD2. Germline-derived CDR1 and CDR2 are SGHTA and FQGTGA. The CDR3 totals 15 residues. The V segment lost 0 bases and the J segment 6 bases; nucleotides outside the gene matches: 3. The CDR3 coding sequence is TGTGCCAGCAGCTTAACAGCGGGAGGGGGCGATACGCAGTATTTT. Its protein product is CASSLTAGGGDTQYF. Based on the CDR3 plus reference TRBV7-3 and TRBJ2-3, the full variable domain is GAGVSQTPSNKVTEKGKYVELRCDPISGHTALYWYRQSLGQGPEFLIYFQGTGAADDSGLPNDRFFAVRPEGSVSTLKIQRTERGDSAVYLCASSLTAGGGDTQYFGPGTRLTVL.

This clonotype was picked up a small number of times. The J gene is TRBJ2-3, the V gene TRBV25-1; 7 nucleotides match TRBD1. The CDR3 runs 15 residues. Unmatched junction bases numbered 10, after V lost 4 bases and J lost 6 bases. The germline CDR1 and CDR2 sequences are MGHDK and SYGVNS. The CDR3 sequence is CASSGKTGLLDTQYF. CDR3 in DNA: TGTGCCAGCAGTGGCAAGACAGGGTTGTTGGATACGCAGTATTTT.

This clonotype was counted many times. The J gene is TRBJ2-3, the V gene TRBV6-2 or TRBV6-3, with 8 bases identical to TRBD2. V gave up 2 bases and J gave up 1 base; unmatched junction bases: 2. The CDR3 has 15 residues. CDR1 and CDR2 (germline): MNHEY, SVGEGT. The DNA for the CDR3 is TGTGCCAGCAGTTACGCGGGGGGCCGCACAGATACGCAGTATTTT. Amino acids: CASSYAGGRTDTQYF.

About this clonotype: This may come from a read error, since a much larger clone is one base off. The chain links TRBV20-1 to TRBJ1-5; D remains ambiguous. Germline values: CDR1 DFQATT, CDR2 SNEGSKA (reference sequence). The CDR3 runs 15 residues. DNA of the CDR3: TGCAGTGCTAGAGACACAGTCTATAGCGATCAGCCCCAGCATTTT. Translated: CSARDTVYSDQPQHF.

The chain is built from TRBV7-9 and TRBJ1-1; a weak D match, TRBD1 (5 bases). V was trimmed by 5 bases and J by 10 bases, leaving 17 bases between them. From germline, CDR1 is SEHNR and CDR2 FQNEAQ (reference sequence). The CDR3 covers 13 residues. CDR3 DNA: TGTGCCAGCAGCCATGGGGGGGGACTTGGAGCTTTCTTT. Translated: CASSHGGGLGAFF.

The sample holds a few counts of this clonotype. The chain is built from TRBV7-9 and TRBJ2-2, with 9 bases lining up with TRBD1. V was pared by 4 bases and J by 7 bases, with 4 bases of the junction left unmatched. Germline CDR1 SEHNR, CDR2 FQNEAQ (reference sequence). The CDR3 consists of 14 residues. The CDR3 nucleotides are TGTGCCAGCAGCTCGGGACAGGGCCTCGGGGAGCTGTTTTTT. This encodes CASSSGQGLGELFF.

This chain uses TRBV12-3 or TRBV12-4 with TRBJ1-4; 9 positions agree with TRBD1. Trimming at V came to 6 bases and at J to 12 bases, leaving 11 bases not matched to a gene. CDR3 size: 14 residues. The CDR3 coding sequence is TGTGCCAGCAGCCTAAACAGGGGGCAAGGGGAACTGTTTTTT. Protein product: CASSLNRGQGELFF.

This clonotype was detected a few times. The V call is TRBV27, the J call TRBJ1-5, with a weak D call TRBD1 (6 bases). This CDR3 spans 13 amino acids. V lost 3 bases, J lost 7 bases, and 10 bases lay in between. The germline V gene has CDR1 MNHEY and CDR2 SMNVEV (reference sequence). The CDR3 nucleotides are TGTGCCAGCAGTTTCGCGGGGGCGCAGCCCCAGCATTTT. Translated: CASSFAGAQPQHF.

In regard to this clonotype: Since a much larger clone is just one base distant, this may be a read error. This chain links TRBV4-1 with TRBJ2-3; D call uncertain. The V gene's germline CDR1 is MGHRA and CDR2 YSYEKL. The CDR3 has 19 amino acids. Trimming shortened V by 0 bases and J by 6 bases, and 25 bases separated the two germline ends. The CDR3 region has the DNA TGCGCCAGCAGCCAAGAAGGCCCCCAGCCTGGTTTTCTTAGTGATACGCAGTATTTT. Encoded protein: CASSQEGPQPGFLSDTQYF.